One and the same sample provided the 17 T cell receptor beta chains below, sequenced in a study of CD8 T cells in Susac syndrome. RNA, at about 0.45 to 1 ug, was reverse transcribed with random hexamers. TCRdb reprocessed the immunoSEQ multiplex PCR reads via MiXCR and lists one record per CDR3 protein. The table includes 180,000 or so distinct CDR3 sequences, 90% to 95% detected once. Source material: CD4+ T cells from PBMCs. The receptors were gathered from a human donor with multiple sclerosis.

V usage is TRBV6-4 and J usage is TRBJ2-1; tentative D call: TRBD1 (6 bases). The germline CDR1 and CDR2 sequences are MRHNA and SNTAGT. CDR3 size: 13 residues. V was pared by 8 bases and J by 6 bases, with 14 bases between. The CDR3 here is CASGTGMFNEQFF. For the CDR3, the DNA is TGTGCCAGCGGTACAGGGATGTTCAATGAGCAGTTCTTC.

The chain couples TRBV4-1 to TRBJ2-4; 10 nucleotides align to TRBD2. This CDR3 has 23 residues. Germline trimming cut 1 base from V and 0 bases from J; bases unmatched to any gene: 21. Germline CDR1 MGHRA, CDR2 YSYEKL. CDR3 coding DNA: TGCGCCAGCAGCCAAGGAATACTAGCGGGGATCCTCCAAGGAATACTAGCCAAAAACATTCAGTACTTC. It codes for CASSQGILAGILQGILAKNIQYF.

This clonotype was seen a few times. The chain recombines TRBV30 with TRBJ1-6, with D tentatively TRBD1 (5 bases). Between the trimmed V and J ends, which lost 0 bases and 9 bases, there was a span of 6 bases. The V gene's germline CDR1 is GTSNPN and CDR2 SVGIG (reference sequence). The CDR3 extends over 12 amino acids. The CDR3 coding sequence is TGTGCCTGGAGTGTACAGGTTTCACCCCTCCACTTT. Amino acid sequence: CAWSVQVSPLHF.

A single count supports this clonotype. The rearrangement links TRBV20-1 to TRBJ1-1, with D unresolved. Germline CDR1 reads DFQATT; CDR2 reads SNEGSKA (reference sequence). This CDR3 has 15 amino acids. The V end lost 5 bases, the J end lost 0 bases, and 16 bases lay between the germline ends. CDR3 sequence: CSADPAGRMNTEAFF. CDR3 nucleotide sequence: TGCAGTGCTGACCCCGCAGGCAGAATGAACACTGAAGCTTTCTTT.

This sequence joins TRBV20-1 and TRBJ1-1, with 8 bases lining up with TRBD1. This CDR3 has 13 residues. V trimming: 5 bases; J trimming: 2 bases; junction bases outside the gene matches: 4. Per the germline V gene, CDR1 is DFQATT and CDR2 is SNEGSKA (reference sequence). The DNA for the CDR3 is TGCAGTGCTCGGGGACAGGCTAACACTGAAGCTTTCTTT. Translating it yields CSARGQANTEAFF.

The CDR3 loop reads CSARVAASYNEQFF. The CDR3 DNA reads as TGCAGTGCTAGAGTTGCGGCCTCCTACAATGAGCAGTTCTTC. The rearrangement uses TRBV20-1 and TRBJ2-1, with D unresolved. With 1 base removed from V and 0 bases from J, the gap between germline ends came to 7 bases. Germline CDR1 is DFQATT and CDR2 is SNEGSKA (reference sequence). The CDR3 extends over 14 amino acids.

The chain uses TRBV30 and TRBJ2-1, with 7 bases aligning to TRBD2. Germline V gene lookup returns CDR1 GTSNPN and CDR2 SVGIG (reference sequence). J was trimmed by 6 bases and V by 5 bases; bases with no gene match: 4. CDR3 length: 12 residues. The CDR3 loop is CAWAGRGNEQFF. DNA of the CDR3: TGTGCCTGGGCTGGGAGGGGCAATGAGCAGTTCTTC.

V gene TRBV3-1 combines with J gene TRBJ2-7; TRBD2 matches 8 bases. From germline, CDR1 is LGHDT and CDR2 YNNKEL (reference sequence). The CDR3 length is 13 residues. Trimming cost V 3 bases and J 7 bases; bases outside gene matches: 5. The CDR3 loop is CASSQGGRREQYF. As DNA, the CDR3 is TGTGCCAGCAGCCAGGGCGGGAGGCGTGAGCAGTACTTC.

CDR3 in DNA: TGCAGCGTCAGGAACAGGGGGGCCTACGAGCAGTACTTC. Residues: CSVRNRGAYEQYF. The rearrangement joins TRBV29-1 to TRBJ2-7; 8 positions match TRBD1. The CDR3 length is 13 residues. V was pared by 6 bases and J by 2 bases, with 6 bases of the junction left unmatched. Germline assignment: CDR1 SQVTM and CDR2 ANQGSEA.

The rearrangement uses TRBV13 and TRBJ2-3; D is possibly TRBD2 (5 bases). CDR1 PRHDT and CDR2 FYEKMQ come from the germline V gene (reference sequence). Trimming cost V 7 bases and J 9 bases, with 14 bases left between them. The length of the CDR3 is 12 residues. The CDR3 DNA reads as TGTGCCAGCATCGAACTCGGGAAAACGCAGTATTTT. Translated: CASIELGKTQYF.

This clonotype appeared a single time. This chain joins TRBV20-1 and TRBJ1-1; tentatively, D is TRBD1 (6 bases). Germline V gene sequence: CDR1 DFQATT, CDR2 SNEGSKA (reference sequence). The CDR3 runs to 14 residues. Trimming took 8 bases from V and 6 from J, leaving 22 bases between them. The DNA of the CDR3 is TGCAGTACAGCGAACCGAGGGGGAAGAGCTGAAGCTTTCTTT. Amino acids: CSTANRGGRAEAFF.

V usage is TRBV20-1 and J usage is TRBJ1-2; no definite D call. The CDR3 contains 13 residues. V was trimmed by 5 bases and J by 4 bases, leaving 14 bases between them. CDR1 and CDR2 (germline): DFQATT, SNEGSKA (reference sequence). The chain's CDR3 is CSAALTWGYGYTF. The CDR3 DNA sequence: TGCAGTGCTGCCCTAACGTGGGGCTATGGCTACACCTTC.

This clonotype has just one count. This sequence joins TRBV20-1 and TRBJ2-1, with 9 bases that match TRBD2. There are 14 residues in the CDR3. The germline gives CDR1 DFQATT, CDR2 SNEGSKA (reference sequence). Germline trimming cut 6 bases from V and 1 base from J; bases unmatched to any gene: 4. For the CDR3, the DNA is TGCAGTGCACGCGGGGGGGCGTCCTACAATGAGCAGTTCTTC. This encodes CSARGGASYNEQFF.

The gene calls are TRBV20-1 and TRBJ1-1; D is uncertain. The CDR3 is made up of 14 amino acids. V gave up 5 bases and J gave up 3 bases, with 16 bases separating them. The germline CDR1 and CDR2 sequences are DFQATT and SNEGSKA (reference sequence). CDR3 region: CSAPPGGRHTEAFF. CDR3 coding DNA: TGCAGTGCTCCGCCCGGTGGGCGCCACACTGAAGCTTTCTTT.

The chain joins TRBV20-1 to TRBJ1-2; D remains ambiguous. CDR3 length: 12 amino acids. Germline V gene lookup returns CDR1 DFQATT and CDR2 SNEGSKA (reference sequence). V was shortened by 6 bases and J by 3 bases, with 11 bases between the two germline ends. As DNA, the CDR3 is TGCAGTGCCACAAGTCGGGACTATGGCTACACCTTC. It codes for CSATSRDYGYTF.

The chain combines TRBV29-1 with TRBJ2-5, with unresolved D. Trimming pared 8 bases from V and 2 bases from J, leaving 15 bases between. Germline lookup yields CDR1 SQVTM and CDR2 ANQGSEA. The CDR3 covers 13 residues. CDR3 residues: CSSGPWRQETQYF. The CDR3 bases are TGCAGCTCCGGGCCCTGGCGGCAAGAGACCCAGTACTTC.

This sequence joins TRBV24-1 and TRBJ2-4; the D call may be TRBD1 or TRBD2 (6 bases each). Trimming removed 3 bases from V and 4 bases from J, with 18 bases in between. The germline V gene encodes CDR1 KGHDR and CDR2 SFDVKD. There are 17 residues in the CDR3. The CDR3 DNA reads as TGTGCCACCAGTGATGCAGCCTCAGGGGAGGCAAAAAACATTCAGTACTTC. Its protein is CATSDAASGEAKNIQYF.